These 19 T cell receptor beta chains were sequenced from one sample in a study of blood T cell repertoires in COVID-19. TCRdb's copy holds only in-frame clones and misses some; the assay was immunoSEQ multiplex PCR. The sample lists 250,000 to 350,000 clones; more than 70% were seen once. Sequencing used peripheral blood. Receptors originate from a woman in her 30s who had recovered from COVID-19.

The chain is built from TRBV14 and TRBJ2-4, with D possibly being TRBD2 (7 bases). The germline CDR1 and CDR2 sequences are SGHDN and FVKESK. The CDR3 loop spans 11 amino acids. Trimming pared 4 bases from V and 15 bases from J, leaving 13 bases between. DNA for the CDR3: TGTGCCAGCAGCCTCGGGGGGCCCGTGTACTTC. Amino acid sequence: CASSLGGPVYF.

This rearrangement joins TRBV14 to TRBJ1-4; D may be TRBD1 (6 bases). Between the trimmed V and J ends, which lost 3 bases and 8 bases, there was a span of 16 bases. The CDR3 has 15 residues. CDR1 and CDR2 from the germline V gene are SGHDN and FVKESK. Written as DNA, the CDR3 is TGTGCCAGCAGCCATGTGAGGCTAAGGGGGGAAAAACTGTTTTTT. It yields the protein CASSHVRLRGEKLFF.

This clone has only one observation. V is TRBV7-2 and J is TRBJ2-1, with unresolved D. The CDR3 consists of 13 residues. Trimming cost V 7 bases and J 5 bases, with 12 bases left between them. The germline V gene has CDR1 SGHTA and CDR2 FQGNSA. CDR3 DNA sequence: TGTGCCAGCAACCCCTGGGCAGACAATGAGCAGTTCTTC. Its translation: CASNPWADNEQFF.

The CDR3 region is CASWGWDTEAFF. CDR3 DNA: TGTGCCAGCTGGGGCTGGGACACTGAAGCTTTCTTT. This chain connects TRBV6-5 to TRBJ1-1; D is possibly TRBD1 (5 bases). Germline V gene sequence: CDR1 MNHEY, CDR2 SVGAGI. This CDR3 has 12 amino acids. Trimming cost V 8 bases and J 3 bases, with 10 bases left between them.

The chain uses TRBV10-3 and TRBJ2-2, with 12 bases fitting TRBD2. CDR1 and CDR2 from the germline V gene are ENHRY and SYGVKD. CDR3 length equals 16 residues. V trimming: 5 bases; J trimming: 3 bases; junction bases outside the gene matches: 4. The CDR3 loop is CAISTLAGGDTGELFF. CDR3 nucleotide sequence: TGTGCCATCAGTACCCTAGCGGGAGGGGACACCGGGGAGCTGTTTTTT.

The chain carries TRBV11-2 and TRBJ2-5; maybe TRBD1 (7 bases). The CDR3 totals 16 residues. Deletions cut 1 base from V and 3 bases from J, with 15 bases between. In germline, CDR1 is SGHAT, CDR2 FQNNGV. The CDR3 protein is CASSLGLGRGEETQYF. In DNA form, the CDR3 reads TGTGCCAGCAGCTTAGGTCTAGGCAGGGGGGAAGAGACCCAGTACTTC.

The chain employs TRBV27 and TRBJ2-2; D perhaps matches TRBD1 (6 bases). Per the germline V gene, CDR1 is MNHEY and CDR2 is SMNVEV (reference sequence). The CDR3 covers 17 residues. Trimming pared 6 bases from V and 7 bases from J, leaving 24 bases between. CDR3 sequence (DNA): TGTGCCAGCAGCCATACCCAAAACAGGGCTGGTTTCGGGGAGCTGTTTTTT. This encodes CASSHTQNRAGFGELFF.

The V and J genes are TRBV7-2 and TRBJ2-1, with a weak D call TRBD2 (7 bases). Germline loops: CDR1 SGHTA, CDR2 FQGNSA. Trimming shortened V by 5 bases and J by 10 bases, and 15 bases separated the two germline ends. The length of the CDR3 is 13 residues. CDR3: CASSKSGGGEQFF. DNA for the CDR3: TGTGCCAGCAGCAAATCGGGGGGCGGGGAGCAGTTCTTC.

The chain employs TRBV4-1 and TRBJ2-1; 7 nucleotides agree with TRBD2. This CDR3 is built from 15 residues. Germline V gene data show CDR1 as MGHRA and CDR2 as YSYEKL. The junction had 9 bases not matched to a gene; V was cut back by 5 bases and J by 5 bases. CDR3 region: CASSELASPNNEQFF. DNA for the CDR3: TGCGCCAGCAGCGAACTAGCGAGTCCTAACAATGAGCAGTTCTTC.

This clone appeared a few times. The chain has TRBV27 and TRBJ1-2, with D perhaps matching TRBD1 (5 bases). Trimming shortened V by 5 bases and J by 8 bases, and 18 bases separated the two germline ends. The CDR3 runs to 14 residues. Germline V gene lookup returns CDR1 MNHEY and CDR2 SMNVEV (reference sequence). The DNA of the CDR3 is TGTGCCAGCAGTCCCAGGGCCAGCCCGGGCGGCTACACCTTC. Encoded protein: CASSPRASPGGYTF.

This clone was counted only a few times. This chain joins TRBV5-1 and TRBJ2-7; 8 nucleotides line up with TRBD1. The CDR3 extends over 14 amino acids. V trimming: 4 bases; J trimming: 3 bases; junction bases outside the gene matches: 6. Germline CDR1 and CDR2: SGHRS and YFSETQ. For the CDR3, the DNA is TGCGCCAGCAGCCCAATCGACAGGGGCTACGAGCAGTACTTC. Its protein is CASSPIDRGYEQYF. Using reference TRBV5-1 and TRBJ2-7 for the parts outside the CDR3, the full variable domain is KAGVTQTPRYLIKTRGQQVTLSCSPISGHRSVSWYQQTPGQGLQFLFEYFSETQRNKGNFPGRFSGRQFSNSRSEMNVSTLELGDSALYLCASSPIDRGYEQYFGPGTRLTVT.

This clone was detected a few times. The V gene is TRBV12-3 or TRBV12-4, the J gene TRBJ1-2; 7 nucleotides align to TRBD1. The ends lost 4 bases at V and 10 bases at J; junction bases unmatched: 3. The CDR3 is 11 amino acids. The CDR3 nucleotides read TGTGCCAGCAGTTCCAGGGGGGCCTACACCTTC. Its translation is CASSSRGAYTF.

The chain has TRBV2 and TRBJ1-4; 7 bases agree with TRBD1. This CDR3 has 12 amino acids. From germline, CDR1 is SNHLY and CDR2 FYNNEI. J lost 5 bases, V lost 10 bases, and 4 bases had no gene match. The CDR3 loop is CATTTGNEKLFF. In nucleotides, the CDR3 is TGTGCCACTACGACAGGGAATGAAAAACTGTTTTTT. Filled out from reference TRBV2 and TRBJ1-4, the complete variable domain reads EPEVTQTPSHQVTQMGQEVILRCVPISNHLYFYWYRQILGQKVEFLVSFYNNEISEKSEIFDDQFSVERPDGSNFTLKIRSTKLEDSAMYFCATTTGNEKLFFGSGTQLSVL.

This clone occurred a few times. This chain connects TRBV30 to TRBJ1-2; TRBD1 matches 7 bases. Germline CDR1 and CDR2: GTSNPN and SVGIG (reference sequence). The CDR3 length is 14 residues. With V trimmed by 0 bases and J by 4 bases, 5 bases remained unmatched. The CDR3 bases are TGTGCCTGGAGTGTAGAGGGGGCGGCCTATGGCTACACCTTC. Encoded protein: CAWSVEGAAYGYTF.

The gene calls are TRBV7-9 and TRBJ1-2; D is possibly TRBD1 (6 bases). Trimming removed 1 base from V and 8 bases from J, with 14 bases in between. The germline gives CDR1 SEHNR, CDR2 FQNEAQ (reference sequence). The CDR3 has 14 residues. This chain's CDR3 is CASSLVGAGDGYTF. The CDR3 nucleotides read TGTGCCAGCAGCTTAGTGGGGGCCGGAGACGGCTACACCTTC. Full variable domain (rest looked up from reference TRBV7-9 and TRBJ1-2): DTGVSQNPRHKITKRGQNVTFRCDPISEHNRLYWYRQTLGQGPEFLTYFQNEAQLEKSRLLSDRFSAERPKGSFSTLEIQRTEQGDSAMYLCASSLVGAGDGYTFGSGTRLTVV.

This clone has a single count. The chain links TRBV7-2 to TRBJ2-3, with unresolved D. Looked up from germline, CDR1 is SGHTA and CDR2 is FQGNSA. The V end was cut by 1 base, the J end by 4 bases, with 6 bases between. CDR3 length equals 13 residues. The CDR3 region is CASSLENSDTQYF. CDR3 nucleotides: TGTGCCAGCAGCTTAGAGAACTCAGATACGCAGTATTTT.

The CDR3 protein is CASSLGGTSDYEQYF. In DNA, the CDR3 is TGTGCCAGCAGTTTAGGTGGGACATCAGACTACGAGCAGTACTTC. This rearrangement joins TRBV27 to TRBJ2-7, with D maybe TRBD1 (6 bases). The CDR3 is 15 amino acids. Trimming took off 2 bases at V and 3 bases at J, with 14 bases between the two ends. The V gene's germline CDR1 is MNHEY and CDR2 SMNVEV (reference sequence).

This clone was seen only a few times. The rearrangement joins TRBV11-3 to TRBJ2-2; 9 nucleotides line up with TRBD1. This CDR3 spans 18 amino acids. V shed 4 bases and J 1 base; nucleotides not matched to a gene: 10. Germline values: CDR1 SGHNT, CDR2 YENEEA. In DNA, the CDR3 is TGTGCCAGCAGCTCAACCCTTTGGGACAGGGAGAACACCGGGGAGCTGTTTTTT. As protein: CASSSTLWDRENTGELFF. Combining the CDR3 with reference TRBV11-3 and TRBJ2-2 gives the whole variable domain EAGVVQSPRYKIIEKKQPVAFWCNPISGHNTLYWYLQNLGQGPELLIRYENEEAVDDSQLPKDRFSAERLKGVDSTLKIQPAELGDSAVYLCASSSTLWDRENTGELFFGEGSRLTVL.

This chain joins TRBV5-4 and TRBJ2-2; 7 nucleotides agree with TRBD2. This CDR3 region has 15 residues. Losses at the gene ends were 2 bases for V and 3 bases for J; bases not matched to a gene: 4. Germline CDR1 reads SGHNT; CDR2 reads YYREEE (reference sequence). The CDR3 region is CASSFSSGYTGELFF. For the CDR3, the DNA is TGTGCCAGCAGCTTTTCTAGCGGATACACCGGGGAGCTGTTTTTT. Full variable domain (rest looked up from reference TRBV5-4 and TRBJ2-2): ETGVTQSPTHLIKTRGQQVTLRCSSQSGHNTVSWYQQALGQGPQFIFQYYREEENGRGNFPPRFSGLQFPNYSSELNVNALELDDSALYLCASSFSSGYTGELFFGEGSRLTVL.